This T cell receptor beta chain comes out of a study of graft-versus-host responses after intestinal transplantation (dated by TCRdb to 2020 to 2022). With respect to the entire study: The transplants that recipients received were multivisceral, liver-intestinal, or isolated intestinal. The cohort enrolled fewer than 25 intestinal transplant recipients including one retransplant, and a few patients lacking pretransplant specimens were excluded. Graft-versus-host and host-versus-graft alloreactive T cell clones were tracked in the graft, circulation and bone marrow after intestinal transplantation using bulk TCR-beta CDR3 sequencing. Samples from a few later patients were sequenced in-house on an Illumina MiSeq with MiXCR processing rather than by the commercial service. Alloreactive clones were identified by sequencing pre-transplant mixed lymphocyte reaction products and comparing them with unstimulated pre-transplant donor and recipient T cells. A peak of at least 4% donor T cells among recipient peripheral blood mononuclear cells was the definition used for donor T cell macrochimerism. Anti-thymocyte globulin induction was given to all recipients, followed by maintenance tacrolimus and steroids for 3 to 4 years.

The CDR3 contains 15 residues, cysteine and phenylalanine counted. Only CDR3 DNA is held: 45 bases, read in frame from base 1. Reading the germline V gene (reference sequence) gives CDR1 SEHNR and CDR2 FQNEAQ. Germline trimming amounts to 4 bases on V and 8 bases on J, with 11 as the count of junction bases outside the gene matches. Overall results and qualifications from the work: Early after transplant, declines in HvG clones were associated with peak levels of circulating GvH clones. GvH clones were found in recipient bone marrow, and some of the GvH clones appeared earlier in ileal mucosa or blood, which is consistent with an intestinal mucosal origin. In the allografts of patients with donor T cell macrochimerism, GvH to HvG T cell clonal ratios were high. The conclusions were limited by the relatively low number and heterogeneity of the intestinal transplant patients.

Libraries were constructed by the immunoSEQ multiplex PCR assay. For most patients, high-throughput TCR-beta CDR3 sequencing of genomic DNA was performed by Adaptive Biotechnologies. The study's own analysis went as follows. TCR sequencing data were retrieved from Adaptive's ImmunoSEQ software for roughly 17 patients, whereas a few other patients were processed with MiXCR and VDJtools. Because the origin of CDR3 nucleotide sequences shared between donor and recipient could not be assigned, those sequences were removed. To count as alloreactive, a clone needed at least 2-fold expansion over unstimulated cells and a minimum CFSE-low frequency of 0.002% (template counts) or 0.001% (read counts). Clones detected in sequenced pre-transplant spleen, lymph node, or MLR CFSE-low populations of the donor or recipient were defined as mappable. The cumulative frequency of alloreactive clones was calculated as a percentage of all sequences, weighted by copy number. TCRdb provides this immuneACCESS table in a form limited to in-frame rearrangements. Some clones are lacking; in checked studies, under half of them reflect an unresolved V gene, and why the rest are absent is not known. V and J calls and clone size are as listed in that table; D and trimming were resolved from the DNA. This sample lists 35,000 to 40,000 clones; roughly 87% were detected once. The ten largest clones take up roughly 18% of the sample.

Dithiothreitol, EDTA incubations and collagenase D digestion were used to isolate intraepithelial and lamina propria lymphocytes from graft specimens. Bulk TCR-beta sequencing was performed on serial intestinal graft biopsy specimens collected as late as 600 days after transplant. Concerning this clone: The target of this receptor is not known. Base quality data are lacking; no much larger clone is found one base away.

The specimen comprised ileum tissue, sampled 200 to 210 days after intestinal transplant. The sequence is built from TRBV7-9 and TRBJ2-1; TRBD2 agrees with 7 junctional bases. The TCR sequence derives from a human patient who received an intestinal transplant, so some T cells may come from the graft donor. The CDR3 corresponds to CASSSHSGWGDEQFF. Here is the DNA: TGTGCCAGCAGCTCCCATAGCGGGTGGGGGGATGAGCAGTTCTTC.